This T cell receptor (beta chain) was retrieved from a study of cytomegalovirus exposure and HLA in healthy donors. Whole-study results and caveats: According to a later analysis, most TCR beta chains associated with CMV appeared HLA-restricted. TCR beta V- and J-gene trimming was later associated with a missense DCLRE1C variant.

To note about this clone: The antigen is undetermined.

The primer mix had 60 Vbeta and 13 Jbeta primers. Data came from immunoSEQ multiplex PCR; TCRdb stores just in-frame clones and leaves some out. The sample shows about 83,000 clones, under 80% of them seen only once. While unrecorded immune exposures were likely, the donors were nominally healthy when sampled. The V gene lost 0 bases and the J gene lost 2 bases, with 8 bases spanning the gap. The CDR3 is 14 amino acids. The source of this sequence is a man aged 60 to 69 in good health and CMV-seronegative. The sample consisted of PBMCs. This chain connects TRBV23-1 to TRBJ2-7; tentative D call: TRBD1 (6 bases). TRBV23-1 is an ORF; its function is uncertain. The CDR3 loop is CASSQSDRTYEQYF. CDR3 nucleotide sequence: TGCGCCAGCAGTCAATCCGACAGGACCTACGAGCAGTACTTC.